One sample yielded the 9 T cell receptor beta chains listed below, sequenced in a study of cytomegalovirus exposure and HLA in healthy donors (dated by TCRdb to the late 2010s). The protocol used for the library was the immunoSEQ multiplex PCR assay. For the multiplex PCR, a mixture combining 60 forward primers for TCR Vbeta segments and 13 reverse primers for TCR Jbeta segments was used. As stored in TCRdb, this immuneACCESS dataset retains in-frame rearrangements with V and J assigned. A fraction of the clones does not appear; measured against another copy, unresolved V genes explain less than half of the discrepancy, and the remainder lacks a known reason. For this sample the table gives under 200,000 clones, of which 77% were detected only once. 2.2% of the sample lies in the top ten. Material: PBMCs. The receptors derive from a man in his forties or fifties in good health and CMV-seropositive.

This clone was counted a few times. J is TRBJ1-4 and V is TRBV6-5; 9 nucleotides align to TRBD1. This CDR3 comprises 15 residues. CDR1 is MNHEY, CDR2 SVGAGI, per germline. With 5 bases clipped from V and 5 bases from J, the junction kept 6 bases outside the gene matches. As DNA, the CDR3 is TGTGCCAGCAGTACCCTGGACAGGGGAAATGAAAAACTGTTTTTT. It encodes CASSTLDRGNEKLFF.

The V call is TRBV7-2, the J call TRBJ1-2; D unclear. Trimming removed 2 bases from V and 5 bases from J, with 12 bases in between. The germline CDR1 and CDR2 sequences are SGHTA and FQGNSA. CDR3 length equals 14 residues. Here the CDR3 reads CASSLSGTSYGYTF. As DNA, the CDR3 is TGTGCCAGCAGCTTATCGGGTACGTCTTATGGCTACACCTTC.

The J gene is TRBJ1-2, the V gene TRBV2; weak D call: TRBD1 (6 bases). Germline CDR1 reads SNHLY; CDR2 reads FYNNEI. The CDR3 is 14 residues long. V lost 7 bases and J lost 3, with 15 bases in between. CDR3 sequence: CASMPGQTYYGYTF. CDR3 nucleotide sequence: TGTGCCAGCATGCCCGGACAGACTTACTATGGCTACACCTTC.

In its sample, this clone was seen once. This chain uses TRBV4-1 with TRBJ2-5; 8 positions match TRBD1. The J call may be mistaken, given a closer DNA end match to TRBJ2-7. The CDR3 covers 12 residues. Germline V gene sequence: CDR1 MGHRA, CDR2 YSYEKL. CDR3 coding DNA: TGCGCCAGCAGCCACGACAGGGGCGAGCAGTACTTC. Protein: CASSHDRGEQYF.

The chain carries TRBV19 and TRBJ1-5; TRBD1 aligns across 7 bases. Germline lookup yields CDR1 LNHDA and CDR2 SQIVND (reference sequence). The length of the CDR3 is 15 residues. The J segment lost 4 bases and the V segment lost 1 base, leaving 4 bases of the junction unmatched. CDR3 DNA: TGTGCCAGTAGTATAGTGGGGACAGCTAATCAGCCCCAGCATTTT. It encodes CASSIVGTANQPQHF.

J is TRBJ1-1 and V is TRBV6-5, with 7 positions matching TRBD1. From germline, CDR1 is MNHEY and CDR2 SVGAGI. J gave up 6 bases and V 6 bases, and 7 bases lay outside the gene matches. The CDR3 is 13 residues long. CDR3 amino acids: CASSSQGPAEAFF. DNA of the CDR3: TGTGCCAGCAGCTCACAGGGGCCGGCTGAAGCTTTCTTT.

The chain recombines TRBV7-2 with TRBJ2-2, with D uncertain. This CDR3 has 16 residues. Germline lookup yields CDR1 SGHTA and CDR2 FQGNSA. Trimming took off 6 bases at V and 5 bases at J, with 19 bases between the two ends. In nucleotides, the CDR3 is TGTGCCAGCAGTCCCAGTTTCAATCTCCGTACCGGGGAGCTGTTTTTT. Its protein product is CASSPSFNLRTGELFF.

This chain connects TRBV29-1 to TRBJ1-5; D ambiguous. Germline values: CDR1 SQVTM, CDR2 ANQGSEA. V lost 4 bases, J lost 1 base, and 8 bases lay in between. CDR3 length equals 13 residues. CDR3 residues: CSVVAESNQPQHF. The CDR3, as DNA: TGCAGCGTTGTTGCGGAAAGCAATCAGCCCCAGCATTTT.

The chain employs TRBV19 and TRBJ1-4; the D gene is possibly TRBD1 (6 bases). Germline values: CDR1 LNHDA, CDR2 SQIVND (reference sequence). The CDR3 sequence is 11 residues long. The CDR3 spells CATQGYEKLFF. The CDR3 DNA reads as TGTGCGACGCAGGGGTATGAAAAACTGTTTTTT.